The source of this T cell receptor (beta chain) is a study of T cells in Graves' hyperthyroidism and ophthalmopathy (dated by TCRdb to the late 2010s). Study-wide context: To identify TCR V-J signatures that set the groups apart, the researchers used a discovery cohort of more than 95 patients, made up of 43 with Graves' ophthalmopathy and some 60 with stable Graves' hyperthyroidism. Whether ophthalmopathy could be predicted prospectively was tested in an independent validation cohort made up of roughly 19 hyperthyroidism patients plus 17 patients who later progressed to ophthalmopathy. The approximately 98 discovery patients were randomly divided into training and test sets at a 7:3 ratio. In about 6 Graves' hyperthyroidism patients, the study also compared T-cell repertoires from thyroid tissue with T-cell repertoires from blood. After blood sampling, hyperthyroidism patients were treated with methimazole at a starting dose of 30 mg daily, and ophthalmopathy patients were treated with high-dose intravenous methylprednisolone. The paper describes TCR Vbeta CDR3 sequencing of 130 to 150 peripheral blood samples, made up of 43 ophthalmopathy patients, over 70 hyperthyroidism patients and roughly 17 progressor patients. Results the study describes overall, beyond this receptor: In cross-validation, a model built on a 13 V-J signature told ophthalmopathy apart from stable hyperthyroidism with less than 90% sensitivity and approximately 81% specificity, and in testing the same model reached 80%/75%. Most expanded thyroid clonotypes (frequency above 0.001) were also detected in blood, a finding suggesting that blood repertoires may reflect thyroid immune responses. No statistical method was used to set the sample size in advance, and investigators knew the group allocation. During validation, the model predicted progression to ophthalmopathy a median of about 5.9 months ahead of onset, with around 71% sensitivity and 72% to 80% specificity.

Stable Graves' hyperthyroidism was defined as no progression to ophthalmopathy during 18 months of follow-up. Hyperthyroidism patients were newly diagnosed, had a disease duration of under 2 months, and were aged 18 to 65 years. Any patient with an uncontrolled infection, another autoimmune disease, pregnancy or lactation was excluded. Diagnoses were established on the basis of clinical symptoms, serum thyroxine and TRAb, thyroid ultrasound, and orbital computed tomography. Trizol reagent was used to extract total RNA, and RNA quality was then checked on an Agilent 2100 Bioanalyzer. The CDR3 has 12 amino acids, counting the end cysteine and phenylalanine. The sequence is cut down to CDR3 DNA, 36 bases in frame from base 1. Trimming removed 7 bases from V and 4 bases from J; the gene matches leave 4 bases unexplained. The germline V gene gives CDR1 as SQVTM and CDR2 as ANQGSEA. TCR beta CDR3 regions were amplified from RNA transcripts. The first round of RT-PCR for the TCR CDR3 was performed with the HTBI primer set and the Qiagen OneStep RT-PCR kit. Libraries were constructed in a second round of multiplex PCR, after which size selection and purification were performed. The libraries were sequenced on an Illumina HiSeq2000 using paired-end 100 bp reads. In the source study's methods: SOAPnuke was used to process the raw data, throwing out any read that contained adapters or uncalled bases, had a mean Phred below 15, or lacked an exact constant-primer or identifier match. High-quality paired reads were merged using COPE v1.2.5, and each unique nucleotide sequence was defined as a clonotype. MiTCR v1.1 was used to align the clonotypes against IMGT TRBV, TRBD and TRBJ reference segments. Analysis was restricted to V-J combinations with a frequency above 0.0001, which covered 99% to 99.2% of repertoires. A TCS score was defined as the ratio between F50 (clonal expansion) and ExV (chaos), using BLOSUM62-based TCRdist between CDR3 peptides within each V-J. Welch's t-statistics and random forest reduced around 510 V-J features to about 12, which were used in a naive Bayes classifier (R e1071). Thyroid-blood repertoire similarity was quantified with the Morisita-Horn index. Through fastp at Q25 and MiXCR, TCRdb rebuilt clones from the public reads, retaining in-frame beta chains. Each record represents a unique CDR3 protein, reported with the most common genes and DNA among its rows. Clone size and V and J calls follow TCRdb, not the original study. Across this sample there are a few hundred thousand distinct CDR3 sequences, with 46% seen only once. Together, the top ten hold 7.5% to 8.5% of the sample.

This clonotype was seen a single time. The specificity of this receptor is unknown. Base qualities were left out, and no much larger clone turns up one base away. One read provides weak support. Sequenced input: peripheral blood or thyroid tissue (not recorded which). The source of this sequence is a woman aged 18-35 years with Graves' hyperthyroidism. This chain is built from TRBV29-1 and TRBJ1-2, and TRBD1 aligns with 9 junction nucleotides. The nucleotides are TGCAGCGCTGGACAGGGGTTCTATGGCTACACCTTC. This gives the protein CSAGQGFYGYTF.